This T cell receptor (beta chain) emerged from a study of blood T cells in healthy people across ages. Alongside a J-beta primer mix, a sample-barcoded 5' primer served in a second PCR lasting about 7 to 11 cycles. Any given sample supplied a minimum of 3 million CDR3-containing paired-end reads. Each CDR3 protein is one row after TCRdb ran MiXCR on the 5' RACE reads. The sample shows about 750,000 distinct CDR3 sequences, approximately 53% of them seen only once. Every donor provided roughly 10 milliliters of peripheral blood. Study findings and constraints: Higher diversity, along with more naive CD4+ cells, distinguished long-lived donors from aged donors. A strong correlation was found between TCR beta diversity and the percentage of naive T cells.

As regards this clonotype: Its specificity is unknown. Since the CDR3 does not end with the conserved phenylalanine or tryptophan, this likely comes from a read error.

The sequenced sample was blood. The TCR was taken from a man at least 80 years old in good health.

The CDR3 reads CATSDDSQNIQYL. The DNA of the CDR3 is TGTGCCACCAGTGATGACAGTCAAAACATTCAGTACTTA. The chain recombines TRBV24-1 with TRBJ2-4; D possibly corresponds to TRBD1 (5 bases). This CDR3 spans 13 amino acids. The germline V gene has CDR1 KGHDR and CDR2 SFDVKD. Trimming took off 3 bases at V and 5 bases at J, with 7 bases between the two ends.